This T cell receptor (beta chain) was recovered during a study of blood T cell repertoires in COVID-19. Comments on this clone: This sample includes further DNA sequences coding for the same CDR3.

Per the original data handling: From reference gene primer amplification, estimates of nucleated cell counts were derived. Only in-frame clones appear in the TCRdb table, and some are missing; sequencing was by immunoSEQ multiplex PCR. The V and J calls and clone size come from that table; D and trimming were worked out from the DNA. Among around 210,000 clones listed, 80% to 90% were seen once. The length of the CDR3 is 14 residues. Trimming removed 1 base from V and 6 bases from J, with 11 bases in between. Germline V gene lookup returns CDR1 KGHSH and CDR2 LQKENI. Source material: peripheral blood. The chain combines TRBV18 with TRBJ2-3; D is unresolved. The TCR comes from a human donor in a cohort sampled during active COVID-19. In nucleotides, the CDR3 is TGTGCCAGCTCACCACTCGCTAGTGGCGATACGCAGTATTTT. Its translation: CASSPLASGDTQYF.